This T cell receptor beta chain is from a study of T-cell reconstitution after alpha-beta-depleted transplantation in children. This clonotype was observed many times. TCRbeta library preparation incorporated unique molecular identifiers. TCRdb re-derived calls from the PCR reads in MiXCR, one entry per CDR3 protein. The sample contains about 460,000 distinct CDR3 sequences, approximately 12% of which appear only once. This TCR derives from a human donor who donated a stem cell graft to a child with combined immunodeficiency. The specimen was PBMCs from the stem cell graft donor, collected from the stem cell graft.

In DNA form, the CDR3 reads TGTGCCAGCAGCTCACCAGACGGTACGGGCACTGAAGCTTTCTTT. It is translated as CASSSPDGTGTEAFF. V and J are TRBV7-8 and TRBJ1-1; no clear D. CDR1 SGHVS and CDR2 FQNEAQ come from the germline V gene. The CDR3 length is 15 residues. Trimming stripped 4 bases from V and 4 bases from J, with 16 bases between.